The rows below give T cell receptor beta chains drawn from one sample of a study of beta chain features in type 1 diabetes. Generated by immunoSEQ multiplex PCR, the TCRdb table keeps only in-frame clones and is missing some. The data show 200,000 to 250,000 clones, 68% seen once. The sequenced material came from naive CD4+ T cells from blood. These receptor sequences come from a young man in good health. Both conserved end residues are trimmed from each CDR3. D genes are given only for firm matches. Clone size is stated in some rows and not others, as once, few, many or a class when expanded.

abundance: .
d_gene: TRBD1
v_gene: TRBV18
j_gene: TRBJ1-5
CDR3aa: ASSPVTGGASNQPQH

abundance: few
d_gene: TRBD2
v_gene: TRBV29-1
j_gene: TRBJ2-5
CDR3aa: SVAGGMETQY

abundance: .
d_gene: .
v_gene: TRBV4-1
j_gene: TRBJ2-3
CDR3aa: ASSQVGLLPSTDTQY

abundance: few
d_gene: .
v_gene: TRBV29-1
j_gene: TRBJ2-7
CDR3aa: SVGDGSYEQY

abundance: .
d_gene: .
v_gene: TRBV6-1
j_gene: TRBJ2-7
CDR3aa: ASSDSFAYEQY

abundance: few
d_gene: .
v_gene: TRBV30
j_gene: TRBJ2-3
CDR3aa: AWRTPGTDTQY

abundance: .
d_gene: .
v_gene: TRBV11-2
j_gene: TRBJ1-2
CDR3aa: ASSLEVRWSNYGYT

abundance: .
d_gene: TRBD1
v_gene: TRBV30
j_gene: TRBJ1-5
CDR3aa: AWSFGRGLSNQPQH

abundance: .
d_gene: TRBD2
v_gene: TRBV29-1
j_gene: TRBJ2-1
CDR3aa: SVGTSGGAVQF

abundance: few
d_gene: TRBD2
v_gene: TRBV9
j_gene: TRBJ2-5
CDR3aa: ASSVEAGRETQY

abundance: .
d_gene: TRBD1
v_gene: TRBV5-4
j_gene: TRBJ2-5
CDR3aa: ASSQGTDWQETQY

abundance: .
d_gene: .
v_gene: TRBV6-5
j_gene: TRBJ2-2
CDR3aa: ASRRTENTGELF

abundance: .
d_gene: .
v_gene: TRBV11-2
j_gene: TRBJ2-5
CDR3aa: ASSLVLETQY

abundance: .
d_gene: TRBD2
v_gene: TRBV15
j_gene: TRBJ2-4
CDR3aa: ATSYRGLNQY

abundance: .
d_gene: .
v_gene: TRBV5-1
j_gene: TRBJ1-6
CDR3aa: ASSPQDSNSPLH

abundance: .
d_gene: TRBD1
v_gene: TRBV27
j_gene: TRBJ2-2
CDR3aa: ASSSLPRQGWGTGELF

abundance: .
d_gene: .
v_gene: TRBV28
j_gene: TRBJ2-2
CDR3aa: ASRLGSANTGELF

abundance: .
d_gene: TRBD2
v_gene: TRBV4-3
j_gene: TRBJ2-7
CDR3aa: ASSQVFFGASGNNTYEQY

abundance: .
d_gene: .
v_gene: TRBV4-2
j_gene: TRBJ2-6
CDR3aa: ASSQDSNSGANVLT

abundance: .
d_gene: TRBD1
v_gene: TRBV15
j_gene: TRBJ2-2
CDR3aa: ATSKDRVLTGELF

abundance: .
d_gene: TRBD2
v_gene: TRBV30
j_gene: TRBJ2-1
CDR3aa: AWSPRTSAYNEQF

abundance: few
d_gene: .
v_gene: TRBV30
j_gene: TRBJ1-1
CDR3aa: AWSYSGLWAF

abundance: .
d_gene: .
v_gene: TRBV5-8
j_gene: TRBJ2-1
CDR3aa: ASGFLWGTEQF

abundance: .
d_gene: TRBD1
v_gene: TRBV9
j_gene: TRBJ2-1
CDR3aa: ASSVSTGVASGEQF

abundance: few
d_gene: .
v_gene: TRBV29-1
j_gene: TRBJ2-4
CDR3aa: SVSGQLAKNIQY

abundance: .
d_gene: .
v_gene: TRBV30
j_gene: TRBJ2-2
CDR3aa: AWNARETGELF

abundance: .
d_gene: .
v_gene: TRBV18
j_gene: TRBJ2-1
CDR3aa: ASSQGIGNEQF

abundance: .
d_gene: .
v_gene: TRBV18
j_gene: TRBJ2-5
CDR3aa: ASSPVDGETQY

abundance: .
d_gene: TRBD1
v_gene: TRBV29-1
j_gene: TRBJ1-2
CDR3aa: SVEGRGPYGYT

abundance: few
d_gene: .
v_gene: TRBV7-2
j_gene: TRBJ2-5
CDR3aa: ASYGAAEETQY

abundance: .
d_gene: .
v_gene: TRBV10-3
j_gene: TRBJ2-7
CDR3aa: AISQGLYEQY

abundance: once
d_gene: .
v_gene: TRBV13
j_gene: TRBJ2-1
CDR3aa: ASSELGNVKGYNEQF

abundance: .
d_gene: .
v_gene: TRBV11-3
j_gene: TRBJ2-2
CDR3aa: ASSSGPPKDGELF

abundance: .
d_gene: .
v_gene: TRBV5-1
j_gene: TRBJ2-7
CDR3aa: ASSTDSTYEQY

abundance: .
d_gene: TRBD1
v_gene: TRBV6-5
j_gene: TRBJ2-5
CDR3aa: ASRSQGAGETQY

abundance: .
d_gene: .
v_gene: TRBV30
j_gene: TRBJ2-5
CDR3aa: AWSGSGIGPWETQY

abundance: once
d_gene: TRBD1
v_gene: TRBV29-1
j_gene: TRBJ2-7
CDR3aa: SGGPGGSYEQY

abundance: .
d_gene: TRBD2
v_gene: TRBV7-8
j_gene: TRBJ2-4
CDR3aa: ASSHPAREAQGIQY

abundance: .
d_gene: .
v_gene: TRBV30
j_gene: TRBJ2-7
CDR3aa: AWNRDIYEQY

abundance: few
d_gene: .
v_gene: TRBV7-9
j_gene: TRBJ2-7
CDR3aa: ASSLTPSYEQY

abundance: .
d_gene: .
v_gene: TRBV29-1
j_gene: TRBJ1-1
CDR3aa: SVTTGMNTEAF

abundance: .
d_gene: .
v_gene: TRBV28
j_gene: TRBJ2-2
CDR3aa: ASSARYKNTGELF

abundance: .
d_gene: TRBD1
v_gene: TRBV7-2
j_gene: TRBJ2-1
CDR3aa: ASRPTRTGGGSEQF

abundance: few
d_gene: TRBD2
v_gene: TRBV4-3
j_gene: TRBJ2-7
CDR3aa: ASSQDLMASGRYEQY

abundance: few
d_gene: .
v_gene: TRBV25-1
j_gene: TRBJ2-5
CDR3aa: ASSDPRRVETQY

abundance: few
d_gene: .
v_gene: TRBV30
j_gene: TRBJ2-3
CDR3aa: AWTSGTSTSTDTQY